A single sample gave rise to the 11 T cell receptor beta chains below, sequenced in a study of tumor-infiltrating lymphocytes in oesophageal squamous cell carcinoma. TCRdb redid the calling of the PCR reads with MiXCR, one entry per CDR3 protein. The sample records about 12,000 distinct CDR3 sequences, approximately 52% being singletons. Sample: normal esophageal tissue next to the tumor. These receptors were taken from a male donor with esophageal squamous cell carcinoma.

Written as DNA, the CDR3 is TGTGCCAGCAGCCGGGTGGGGGCCAACCCCCGAGAGACCCAGTACTTC. This gives the protein CASSRVGANPRETQYF. The chain uses TRBV11-2 and TRBJ2-7; TRBD1 is a possible D gene (6 bases). The assigned J gene may be wrong: the sequence end matches TRBJ2-5 better. Germline CDR1 is SGHAT and CDR2 is FQNNGV. The CDR3 totals 16 residues.

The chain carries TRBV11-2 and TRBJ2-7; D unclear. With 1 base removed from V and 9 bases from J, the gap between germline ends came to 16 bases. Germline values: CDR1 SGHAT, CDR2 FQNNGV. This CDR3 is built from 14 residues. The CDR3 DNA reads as TGTGCCAGCAGCTTAGCCGGTTTCTCGACGGTGCAGTACTTC. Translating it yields CASSLAGFSTVQYF.

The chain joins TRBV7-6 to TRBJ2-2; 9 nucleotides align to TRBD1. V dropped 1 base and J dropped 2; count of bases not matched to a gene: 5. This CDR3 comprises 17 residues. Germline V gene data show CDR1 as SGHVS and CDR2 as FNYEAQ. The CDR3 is CASSLGVTGGNTGELFF. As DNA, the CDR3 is TGTGCCAGCAGCTTAGGTGTGACAGGGGGTAACACCGGGGAGCTGTTTTTT.

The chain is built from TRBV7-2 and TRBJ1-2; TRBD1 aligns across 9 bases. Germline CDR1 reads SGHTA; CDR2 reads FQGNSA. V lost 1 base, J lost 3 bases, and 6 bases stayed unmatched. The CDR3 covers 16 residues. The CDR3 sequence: CASSLGGGQGYYGYTF. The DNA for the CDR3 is TGTGCCAGCAGCTTAGGAGGTGGACAGGGGTACTATGGCTACACCTTC.

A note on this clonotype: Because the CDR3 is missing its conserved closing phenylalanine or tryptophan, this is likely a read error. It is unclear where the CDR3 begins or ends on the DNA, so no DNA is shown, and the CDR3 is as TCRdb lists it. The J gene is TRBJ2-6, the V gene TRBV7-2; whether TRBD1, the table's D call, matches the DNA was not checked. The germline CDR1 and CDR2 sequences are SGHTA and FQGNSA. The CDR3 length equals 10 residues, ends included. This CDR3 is CASSRGILEV.

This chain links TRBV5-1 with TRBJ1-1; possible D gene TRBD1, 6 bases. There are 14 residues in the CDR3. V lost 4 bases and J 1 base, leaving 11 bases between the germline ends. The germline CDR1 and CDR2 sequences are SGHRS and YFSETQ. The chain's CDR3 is CASSNGGANTEAFF. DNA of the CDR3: TGCGCCAGCAGCAACGGGGGGGCGAACACTGAAGCTTTCTTT.

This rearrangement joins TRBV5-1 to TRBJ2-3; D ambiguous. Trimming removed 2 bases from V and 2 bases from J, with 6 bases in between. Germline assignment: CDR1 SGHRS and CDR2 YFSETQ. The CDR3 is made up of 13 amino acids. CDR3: CASSFPYTDTQYF. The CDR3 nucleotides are TGCGCCAGCAGCTTCCCCTACACAGATACGCAGTATTTT. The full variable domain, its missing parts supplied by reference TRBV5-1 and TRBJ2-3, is KAGVTQTPRYLIKTRGQQVTLSCSPISGHRSVSWYQQTPGQGLQFLFEYFSETQRNKGNFPGRFSGRQFSNSRSEMNVSTLELGDSALYLCASSFPYTDTQYFGPGTRLTVL.

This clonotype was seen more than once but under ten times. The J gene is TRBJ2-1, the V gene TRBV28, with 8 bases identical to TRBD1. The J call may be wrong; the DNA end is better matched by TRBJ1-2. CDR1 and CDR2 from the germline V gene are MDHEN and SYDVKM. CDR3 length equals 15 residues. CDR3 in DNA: TGTGCCAGCAGTTTGGTAGGGCAGGGGGCTGGTGGCTACACCTTC. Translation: CASSLVGQGAGGYTF.

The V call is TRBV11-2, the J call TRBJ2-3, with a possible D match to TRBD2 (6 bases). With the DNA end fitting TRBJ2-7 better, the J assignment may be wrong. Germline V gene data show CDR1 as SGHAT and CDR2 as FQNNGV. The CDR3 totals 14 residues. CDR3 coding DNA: TGTGCCAGCAGCTCCCCGGCAAGGGGAGGCGAGCAGTACTTC. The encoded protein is CASSSPARGGEQYF.

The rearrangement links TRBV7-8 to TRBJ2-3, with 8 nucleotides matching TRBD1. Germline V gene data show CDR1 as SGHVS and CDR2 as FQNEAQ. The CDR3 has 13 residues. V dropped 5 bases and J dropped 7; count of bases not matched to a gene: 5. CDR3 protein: CASSADREYTQYF. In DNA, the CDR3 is TGTGCCAGCAGCGCGGACAGGGAATATACGCAGTATTTT.

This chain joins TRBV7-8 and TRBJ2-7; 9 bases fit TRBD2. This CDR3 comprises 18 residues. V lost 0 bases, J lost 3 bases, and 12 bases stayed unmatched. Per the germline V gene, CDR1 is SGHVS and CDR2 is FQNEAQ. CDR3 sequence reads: CASSLARAGGRVLYEQYF. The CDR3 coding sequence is TGTGCCAGCAGCTTAGCGCGGGCTGGCGGGAGGGTCCTCTACGAGCAGTACTTC.